This entry is about one T cell receptor beta chain. Clinical history as reported by participants underpinned cohort assignment. This entry belongs to a study of blood T cell repertoires in COVID-19. Study details: The origin of the acute and convalescent COVID-19 samples was the United States, Italy and Spain. T cells, B-cell-depleted T cells, or PBMCs provided the cDNA or gDNA that served as material.

Per the original methods: Estimates of nucleated cell counts were drawn from the amplification of reference gene primers. The table came from immunoSEQ multiplex PCR; TCRdb's copy has only in-frame clones and leaves some out. V, J and clone size were drawn from that table, and D and trimming were deduced from the DNA. The sample consists of around 230,000 clones, approximately 84% of them appearing once. The CDR3 sequence is 12 residues long. Trimming pared 5 bases from V and 5 bases from J, leaving 10 bases between. The source of this sequence is a woman in her thirties or forties with acute COVID-19. The material sequenced was PBMCs or T cells enriched from blood (not recorded which). The chain has TRBV12-3 or TRBV12-4 and TRBJ2-7; the D gene is possibly TRBD2 (6 bases). This CDR3 is CASSHSSDEQYF. In nucleotides, the CDR3 is TGTGCCAGCAGTCATTCTAGCGACGAGCAGTACTTC.